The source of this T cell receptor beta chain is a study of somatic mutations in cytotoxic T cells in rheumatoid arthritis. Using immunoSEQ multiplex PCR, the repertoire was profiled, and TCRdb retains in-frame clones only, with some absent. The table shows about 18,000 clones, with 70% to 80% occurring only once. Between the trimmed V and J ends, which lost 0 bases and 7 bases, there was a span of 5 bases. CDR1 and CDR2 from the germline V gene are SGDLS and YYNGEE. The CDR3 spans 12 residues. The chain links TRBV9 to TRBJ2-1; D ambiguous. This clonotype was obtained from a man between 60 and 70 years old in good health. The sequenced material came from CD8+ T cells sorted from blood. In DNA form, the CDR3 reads TGTGCCAGCAGCGTAGTCCTGAATGAGCAGTTCTTC. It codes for CASSVVLNEQFF.